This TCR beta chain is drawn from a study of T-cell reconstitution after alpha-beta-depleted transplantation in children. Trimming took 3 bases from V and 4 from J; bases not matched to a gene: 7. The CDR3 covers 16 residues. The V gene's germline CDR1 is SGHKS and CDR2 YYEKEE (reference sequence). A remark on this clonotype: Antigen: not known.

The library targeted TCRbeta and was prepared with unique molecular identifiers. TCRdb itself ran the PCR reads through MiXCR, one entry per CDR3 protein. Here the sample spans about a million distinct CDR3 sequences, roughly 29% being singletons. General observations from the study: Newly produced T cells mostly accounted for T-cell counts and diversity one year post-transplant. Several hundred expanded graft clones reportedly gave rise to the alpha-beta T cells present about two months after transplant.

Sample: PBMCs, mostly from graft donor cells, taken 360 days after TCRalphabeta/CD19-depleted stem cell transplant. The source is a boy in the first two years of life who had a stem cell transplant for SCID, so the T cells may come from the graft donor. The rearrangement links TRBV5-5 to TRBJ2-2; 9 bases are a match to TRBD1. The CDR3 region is CASSSTDRGGTGELFF. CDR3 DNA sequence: TGTGCCAGCAGCTCGACGGACAGGGGTGGCACCGGGGAGCTGTTTTTT.